Presented here are 28 T cell receptor beta chains from one specimen sequenced in a study of cytomegalovirus exposure and HLA in healthy donors. PCR involved 60 Vbeta and 13 Jbeta primers. Measured with immunoSEQ multiplex PCR; TCRdb has only the in-frame clones, and not every one. The sample includes around 200,000 clones, roughly 85% seen only once; the top ten take approximately 4.4%. Sequenced: PBMCs. The receptors originated from a woman aged 25 to 39 in good health and CMV-seropositive.

V and J are TRBV11-3 and TRBJ2-2; TRBD1 is a possible D gene (6 bases). The CDR3 has 15 residues. Per germline, CDR1 SGHNT and CDR2 YENEEA. V shed 2 bases and J shed 1 base, with 8 bases lying between them. CDR3 protein: CASSLQGMNTGELFF. The CDR3 nucleotides are TGTGCCAGCAGCTTACAGGGGATGAACACCGGGGAGCTGTTTTTT. The full variable domain, with the rest looked up from reference TRBV11-3 and TRBJ2-2, is EAGVVQSPRYKIIEKKQPVAFWCNPISGHNTLYWYLQNLGQGPELLIRYENEEAVDDSQLPKDRFSAERLKGVDSTLKIQPAELGDSAVYLCASSLQGMNTGELFFGEGSRLTVL.

CDR3 nucleotides: TGTGCCAGCAACAATAGCAGGGAGGACGAGCAGTACTTC. Encoded protein: CASNNSREDEQYF. This chain links TRBV11-3 with TRBJ2-7; tentatively, D is TRBD2 (6 bases). The CDR3 loop spans 13 amino acids. CDR1 is SGHNT and CDR2 is YENEEA in the germline V gene. Trimming left V 7 bases short and J 5 bases short, with 15 bases between.

J is TRBJ2-1 and V is TRBV2; maybe TRBD1 (6 bases). The V end was cut by 4 bases, the J end by 8 bases, with 18 bases between. There are 15 residues in the CDR3. CDR1 and CDR2 (germline): SNHLY, FYNNEI. DNA for the CDR3: TGTGCCAGCAGTGCCGGGACAATCCTATGGGATGAGCAGTTCTTC. As protein: CASSAGTILWDEQFF.

The chain uses TRBV5-5 and TRBJ2-4, with 8 positions matching TRBD2. Germline lookup yields CDR1 SGHKS and CDR2 YYEKEE (reference sequence). This CDR3 spans 14 amino acids. Trimming took 3 bases from V and 8 from J; bases not matched to a gene: 7. The CDR3, as DNA: TGTGCCAGCAGCTCCTTGGCCGGGGGGGACATTCAGTACTTC. It specifies CASSSLAGGDIQYF. Using reference TRBV5-5 and TRBJ2-4 for the parts outside the CDR3, the full variable domain is DAGVTQSPTHLIKTRGQQVTLRCSPISGHKSVSWYQQVLGQGPQFIFQYYEKEERGRGNFPDRFSARQFPNYSSELNVNALLLGDSALYLCASSSLAGGDIQYFGAGTRLSVL.

This chain joins TRBV5-1 and TRBJ1-1; the D gene is possibly TRBD1 (6 bases). CDR3 length equals 17 residues. CDR1 is SGHRS and CDR2 is YFSETQ in the germline V gene. The ends were cut back, 4 bases at V and 0 bases at J, with 19 bases in the middle. CDR3 bases: TGCGCCAGCAGCCAGCCTGCAGGGGATGTGGTGAACACTGAAGCTTTCTTT. Translation: CASSQPAGDVVNTEAFF.

This clone was observed a handful of times. The genes are TRBV7-2 and TRBJ1-3; D is undetermined. Per the germline V gene, CDR1 is SGHTA and CDR2 is FQGNSA. Between the trimmed V and J ends, which lost 0 bases and 4 bases, there was a span of 4 bases. The CDR3 extends over 13 amino acids. The CDR3 coding sequence is TGTGCCAGCAGCTTAGCTTCGGGAAACACCATATATTTT. It translates to CASSLASGNTIYF.

The chain carries TRBV9 and TRBJ2-3; 13 nucleotides align to TRBD2. V gave up 2 bases and J gave up 2 bases; unmatched junction bases: 8. CDR3 length: 18 residues. The germline V gene has CDR1 SGDLS and CDR2 YYNGEE. CDR3 bases: TGTGCCAGCAGCGTCCGAAAAGGGACTAGCGGGGTCACAGATACGCAGTATTTT. Its translation is CASSVRKGTSGVTDTQYF.

The chain is built from TRBV7-9 and TRBJ1-6; D gene ambiguous. V was cut by 6 bases and J by 5 bases, with 5 bases left in between. Germline V gives CDR1 SEHNR, CDR2 FQNEAQ (reference sequence). This CDR3 is 12 amino acids long. The CDR3 loop is CASSHHNSPLHF. The CDR3, as DNA: TGTGCCAGCAGTCATCATAATTCACCCCTCCACTTT.

The chain employs TRBV7-9 and TRBJ2-2; D not certain. CDR1 and CDR2 (germline): SEHNR, FQNEAQ (reference sequence). The germline V and J ends were trimmed by 4 bases and 2 bases, with 14 bases remaining between them. This CDR3 has 16 amino acids. The CDR3 protein is CASSSLEKLNTGELFF. CDR3 sequence (DNA): TGTGCCAGCAGCTCTCTAGAAAAGCTTAACACCGGGGAGCTGTTTTTT. Complete variable domain (other parts from reference TRBV7-9 and TRBJ2-2): DTGVSQNPRHKITKRGQNVTFRCDPISEHNRLYWYRQTLGQGPEFLTYFQNEAQLEKSRLLSDRFSAERPKGSFSTLEIQRTEQGDSAMYLCASSSLEKLNTGELFFGEGSRLTVL.

The chain links TRBV6-1 to TRBJ2-3; the match to TRBD1 covers 11 bases. The CDR3 is 14 residues long. Trimming took 6 bases from V and 4 from J; bases not matched to a gene: 3. Germline V gene lookup returns CDR1 MNHNS and CDR2 SASEGT. The CDR3 bases are TGTGCCAGCAGGCCGGGACAGGGGGCAGATACGCAGTATTTT. Translating gives CASRPGQGADTQYF.

The rearrangement joins TRBV5-6 to TRBJ2-7; TRBD1 matches 8 bases. Germline-derived CDR1 and CDR2 are SGHDT and YYEEEE. V gave up 4 bases and J gave up 0 bases; unmatched junction bases: 6. This CDR3 contains 15 residues. DNA for the CDR3: TGTGCCAGCAGCGGTGGACAGGGTAGCTCCTACGAGCAGTACTTC. As protein: CASSGGQGSSYEQYF.

The rearrangement links TRBV5-4 to TRBJ2-2; TRBD1 matches 9 bases. J gave up 6 bases and V 3 bases, and 3 bases lay outside the gene matches. The CDR3 totals 14 residues. Germline V gene data show CDR1 as SGHNT and CDR2 as YYREEE (reference sequence). The CDR3 DNA reads TGTGCCAGCAGCTCGGACAGGGGCGCCGGGGAGCTGTTTTTT. Amino acid sequence: CASSSDRGAGELFF.

The J gene is TRBJ2-7, the V gene TRBV29-1; D possibly corresponds to TRBD2 (7 bases). Germline loops: CDR1 SQVTM, CDR2 ANQGSEA. This CDR3 has 12 amino acids. V lost 1 base, J lost 5 bases, and 9 bases lay in between. The CDR3 DNA reads TGCAGCGTTGAAGGGGGGGGCCACGAGCAGTACTTC. This sequence encodes CSVEGGGHEQYF.

This chain uses TRBV11-3 with TRBJ2-5, with a possible D match to TRBD1 (5 bases). Germline V gives CDR1 SGHNT, CDR2 YENEEA. Trimming removed 5 bases from V and 2 bases from J, with 15 bases in between. The CDR3 spans 15 residues. As DNA, the CDR3 is TGTGCCAGCAGCCACCCGGTTAAGGGGCAAGAGACCCAGTACTTC. Its translation is CASSHPVKGQETQYF.

The table lists this clone with a count of one. The rearrangement joins TRBV10-3 to TRBJ2-7, with TRBD1 identical over 10 bases. J was trimmed by 2 bases and V by 5 bases; bases with no gene match: 3. Germline CDR1 reads ENHRY; CDR2 reads SYGVKD. This CDR3 has 14 residues. The CDR3: CAISRDRGTYEQYF. The CDR3 DNA reads as TGTGCCATCAGTCGGGACAGGGGCACCTACGAGCAGTACTTC.

The CDR3 bases are TGCAGCGTTTCCCATGGCCCAGAAGAGACCCAGTACTTC. It codes for CSVSHGPEETQYF. The chain carries TRBV29-1 and TRBJ2-5; D gene unclear. The CDR3 covers 13 residues. Trimming shortened V by 5 bases and J by 3 bases, and 13 bases separated the two germline ends. CDR1 SQVTM and CDR2 ANQGSEA come from the germline V gene.

The rearrangement links TRBV7-6 to TRBJ2-1, with D possibly matching TRBD2 (6 bases). The ends were cut back, 5 bases at V and 4 bases at J, with 15 bases in the middle. Germline assignment: CDR1 SGHVS and CDR2 FNYEAQ. CDR3 length: 15 amino acids. Here the CDR3 reads CASSRTGELYNEQFF. In nucleotides, the CDR3 is TGTGCCAGCAGCAGAACGGGGGAACTATACAATGAGCAGTTCTTC.

The gene calls are TRBV7-5 and TRBJ1-2. TRBV7-5 is a listed pseudogene. CDR3 length: 14 amino acids. CDR3 nucleotide sequence: TGTGCCAGAAGCTTAAATAGAGGAGCCTATGGCTACACCTTC. The encoded protein is CARSLNRGAYGYTF.

This chain joins TRBV27 and TRBJ2-1; TRBD2 aligns across 11 bases. With V trimmed by 8 bases and J by 6 bases, 27 bases remained unmatched. Germline lookup yields CDR1 MNHEY and CDR2 SMNVEV (reference sequence). The CDR3 sequence is 21 residues long. The CDR3 here is CASDGKASGRMGKRVFNEQFF. The CDR3 DNA reads as TGTGCCAGCGACGGGAAAGCTAGCGGGAGGATGGGTAAACGAGTCTTCAATGAGCAGTTCTTC.

This clone was detected once. In the same sample, other DNA sequences code for this CDR3. The rearrangement joins TRBV27 to TRBJ2-7; 8 bases align to TRBD1. From germline, CDR1 is MNHEY and CDR2 SMNVEV (reference sequence). J gave up 0 bases and V 6 bases, and 1 base lay outside the gene matches. This CDR3 is 13 amino acids long. The CDR3 region has the DNA TGTGCCAGCAGAGACAGGGGCTCCTACGAGCAGTACTTC. The encoded protein is CASRDRGSYEQYF.

This clone occurred a few times. The chain uses TRBV11-2 and TRBJ2-1, with 13 bases lining up with TRBD2. CDR1 is SGHAT, CDR2 FQNNGV, per germline. This CDR3 spans 16 amino acids. The trim removed 3 bases at V and 6 bases at J, leaving 5 bases unmatched. This CDR3 is CASSFPTSGGANEQFF. CDR3 bases: TGTGCCAGCAGCTTCCCTACTAGCGGGGGGGCCAATGAGCAGTTCTTC.

V is TRBV6-1 and J is TRBJ2-5; 9 positions match TRBD1. The CDR3 spans 15 residues. In germline, CDR1 is MNHNS, CDR2 SASEGT. With V trimmed by 6 bases and J by 5 bases, 10 bases remained unmatched. In nucleotides, the CDR3 is TGTGCCAGCAGCCCACAGGGGGCGCGGGGGGAGACCCAGTACTTC. Translating it yields CASSPQGARGETQYF.

The V call is TRBV10-2, the J call TRBJ2-5; 9 nucleotides align to TRBD2. Trimming removed 10 bases from V and 5 bases from J; junction bases left unmatched: 8. This CDR3 has 13 amino acids. CDR1 is WSHSY and CDR2 is SAAADI in the germline V gene. In DNA form, the CDR3 reads TGCGCCACCGGGGATAGCGGGAGTGAGACCCAGTACTTC. Translated, it gives CATGDSGSETQYF.

This chain joins TRBV7-9 and TRBJ1-4; 7 nucleotides agree with TRBD1. Germline CDR1 and CDR2: SEHNR and FQNEAQ (reference sequence). CDR3 size: 14 residues. The J segment lost 15 bases and the V segment lost 3 bases, leaving 13 bases of the junction unmatched. CDR3: CASSLGTVPGLVFF. The DNA for the CDR3 is TGTGCCAGCAGCTTGGGGACAGTCCCTGGGTTAGTGTTTTTT.

Written as DNA, the CDR3 is TGCAGCGTTGTCACGGGTGAGGATTACAATGAGCAGTTCTTC. Its translation: CSVVTGEDYNEQFF. The rearrangement joins TRBV29-1 to TRBJ2-1, with unresolved D. The CDR3 length is 14 residues. The germline gives CDR1 SQVTM, CDR2 ANQGSEA. V was pared by 4 bases and J by 4 bases, with 14 bases between.

The chain uses TRBV10-2 and TRBJ2-7, with 16 bases that match TRBD2. The germline V gene encodes CDR1 WSHSY and CDR2 SAAADI. After removal of 8 bases from V and 3 bases from J, the junction contained 4 bases not matched to a gene. CDR3 length: 15 amino acids. The CDR3: CASGGLAGGSYEQYF. The CDR3 DNA follows: TGCGCCAGCGGGGGACTAGCGGGGGGGAGCTACGAGCAGTACTTC.

J is TRBJ2-3 and V is TRBV11-2; D unresolved. This CDR3 is 13 amino acids long. The V and J ends lost 5 bases and 7 bases respectively, with 13 bases between them. The germline gives CDR1 SGHAT, CDR2 FQNNGV. The CDR3 loop reads CASSPQRSYTQYF. Written as DNA, the CDR3 is TGTGCCAGCAGCCCCCAGAGGTCGTATACGCAGTATTTT.

This clone has just one count. This chain joins TRBV5-4 and TRBJ2-5; D unresolved. Trimming left V 1 base short and J 3 bases short, with 7 bases between. Germline loops: CDR1 SGHNT, CDR2 YYREEE (reference sequence). CDR3 length: 13 residues. DNA for the CDR3: TGTGCCAGCAGCTTGCCAGCGAAAGAGACCCAGTACTTC. It translates to CASSLPAKETQYF.